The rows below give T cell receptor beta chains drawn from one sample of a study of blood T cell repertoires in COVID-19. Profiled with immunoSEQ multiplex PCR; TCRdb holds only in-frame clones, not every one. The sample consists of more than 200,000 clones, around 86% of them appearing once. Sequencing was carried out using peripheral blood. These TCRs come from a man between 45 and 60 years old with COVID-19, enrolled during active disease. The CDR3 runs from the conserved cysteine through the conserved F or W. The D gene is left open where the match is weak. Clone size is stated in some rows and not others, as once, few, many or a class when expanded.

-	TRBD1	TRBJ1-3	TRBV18	CASSPTGESGNTIYF	TGTGCCAGCTCACCAACAGGGGAGAGTGGAAACACCATATATTTT
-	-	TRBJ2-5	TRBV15	CATSRPGTGETQYF	TGTGCCACCAGCAGGCCCGGGACTGGAGAGACCCAGTACTTC
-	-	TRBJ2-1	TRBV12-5	CASGLARGLADGNEQFF	TGTGCTAGTGGTTTGGCTCGAGGGTTAGCGGACGGGAATGAGCAGTTCTTC
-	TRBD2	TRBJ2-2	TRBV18	CASSTGLAGGTGELFF	TGTGCCAGCTCTACCGGACTAGCGGGAGGCACCGGGGAGCTGTTTTTT
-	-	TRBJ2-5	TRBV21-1	CASRRAGPKETQYF	TGTGCCAGCCGTCGGGCGGGACCCAAAGAGACCCAGTACTTC
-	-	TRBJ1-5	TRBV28	CASSSGSMGPQHF	TGTGCCAGCAGTTCCGGGTCCATGGGGCCCCAGCATTTT
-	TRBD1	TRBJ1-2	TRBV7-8	CASSLSSTGTGSYGYTF	TGTGCCAGCAGCTTATCCTCAACCGGGACAGGGAGCTATGGCTACACCTTC
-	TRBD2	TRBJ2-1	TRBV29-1	CSASGGRLYNEQFF	TGCAGCGCCAGTGGCGGGAGGTTGTACAATGAGCAGTTCTTC
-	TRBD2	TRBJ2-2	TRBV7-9	CASSLGLAGVSGELFF	TGTGCCAGCAGCCTGGGACTAGCGGGGGTTTCCGGGGAGCTGTTTTTT
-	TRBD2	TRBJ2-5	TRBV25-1	CASSPAGGQQETQYF	TGTGCCAGCTCTCCAGCGGGAGGTCAGCAAGAGACCCAGTACTTC
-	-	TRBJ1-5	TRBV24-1	CATSDSSRGSQPQHF	TGTGCCACCAGTGATTCAAGTAGGGGGTCTCAGCCCCAGCATTTT
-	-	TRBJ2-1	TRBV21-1	CASSKGGSSGRRECNNEQFF	TGTGCCAGCAGCAAAGGAGGGTCTAGCGGGAGAAGAGAGTGCAACAATGAGCAGTTCTTC
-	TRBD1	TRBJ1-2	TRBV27	CASSPPGQLNYGYTF	TGTGCCAGCAGTCCACCGGGACAGCTAAACTATGGCTACACCTTC
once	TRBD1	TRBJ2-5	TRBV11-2	CASSLGSATGVETQYF	TGTGCCAGCAGCTTAGGTTCCGCGACAGGGGTAGAGACCCAGTACTTC
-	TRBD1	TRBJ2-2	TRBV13	CASSYSWTGTNTGELFF	TGTGCCAGCAGCTACTCCTGGACAGGGACGAACACCGGGGAGCTGTTTTTT
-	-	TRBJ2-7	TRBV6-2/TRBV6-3	CASSYGGALPYEQYF	TGTGCCAGCAGTTACGGGGGGGCGCTCCCCTACGAGCAGTACTTC
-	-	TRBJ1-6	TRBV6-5	CASSTGQHRALHF	TGTGCCAGCAGCACGGGACAACATCGGGCCCTCCACTTT
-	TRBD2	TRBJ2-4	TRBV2	CASNPGLADYYKNIQYF	TGTGCCAGCAATCCGGGACTAGCGGACTACTACAAAAACATTCAGTACTTC
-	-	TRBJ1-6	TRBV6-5	CASSYLASSYNSPLHF	TGTGCCAGCAGTTACCTTGCGAGCTCCTATAATTCACCCCTCCACTTT